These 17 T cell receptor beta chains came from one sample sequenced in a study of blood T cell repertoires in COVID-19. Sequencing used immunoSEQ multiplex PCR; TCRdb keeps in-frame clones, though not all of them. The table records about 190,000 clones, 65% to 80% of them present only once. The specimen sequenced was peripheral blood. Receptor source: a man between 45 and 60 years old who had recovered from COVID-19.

CDR3 sequence (DNA): TGTGCCAGCAGTTTAGTTGTCCTAGGGGCATTTCAGCCCCAGCATTTT. This gives the protein CASSLVVLGAFQPQHF. This sequence joins TRBV27 and TRBJ1-5, with D maybe TRBD1 (5 bases). The germline V gene has CDR1 MNHEY and CDR2 SMNVEV (reference sequence). This CDR3 has 16 residues. V was cut by 2 bases and J by 6 bases, with 17 bases left in between.

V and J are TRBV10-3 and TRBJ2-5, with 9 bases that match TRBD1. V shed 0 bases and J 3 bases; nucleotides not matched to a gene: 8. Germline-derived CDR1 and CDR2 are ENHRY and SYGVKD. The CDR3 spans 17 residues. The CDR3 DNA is TGTGCCATCAGTGAGTCTGGGACAGGGAATTCTAAAGAGACCCAGTACTTC. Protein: CAISESGTGNSKETQYF.

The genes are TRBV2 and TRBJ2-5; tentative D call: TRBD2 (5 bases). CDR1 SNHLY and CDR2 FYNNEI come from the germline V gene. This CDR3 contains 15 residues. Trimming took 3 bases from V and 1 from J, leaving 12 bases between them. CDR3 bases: TGTGCCAGCAGTGATGAGGGAGACTCCCAAGAGACCCAGTACTTC. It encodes CASSDEGDSQETQYF.

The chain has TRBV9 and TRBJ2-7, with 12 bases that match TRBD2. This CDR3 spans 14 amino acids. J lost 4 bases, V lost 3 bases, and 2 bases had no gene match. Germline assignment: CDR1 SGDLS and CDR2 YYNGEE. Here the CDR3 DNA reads TGTGCCAGCAGCGAGGGACTAGCGGGTTACGAGCAGTACTTC. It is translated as CASSEGLAGYEQYF.

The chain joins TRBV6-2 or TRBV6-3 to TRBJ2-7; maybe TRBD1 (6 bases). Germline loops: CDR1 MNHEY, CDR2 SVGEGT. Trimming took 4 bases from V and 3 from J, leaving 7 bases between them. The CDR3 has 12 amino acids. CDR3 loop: CASSSQGYEQYF. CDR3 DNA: TGTGCCAGCAGTTCACAGGGCTACGAGCAGTACTTC.

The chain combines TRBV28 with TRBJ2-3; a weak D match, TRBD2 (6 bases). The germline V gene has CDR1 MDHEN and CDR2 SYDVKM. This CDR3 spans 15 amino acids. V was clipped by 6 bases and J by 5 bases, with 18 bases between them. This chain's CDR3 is CASSPNSGFQDTQYF. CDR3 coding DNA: TGTGCCAGCAGCCCGAACAGCGGGTTCCAAGATACGCAGTATTTT.

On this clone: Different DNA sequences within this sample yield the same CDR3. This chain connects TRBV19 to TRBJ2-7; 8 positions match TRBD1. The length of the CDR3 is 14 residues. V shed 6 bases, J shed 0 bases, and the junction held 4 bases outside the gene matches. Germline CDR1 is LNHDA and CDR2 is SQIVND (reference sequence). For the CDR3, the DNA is TGTGCCAGTAGCCGGGACAGGAACTCCTACGAGCAGTACTTC. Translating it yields CASSRDRNSYEQYF. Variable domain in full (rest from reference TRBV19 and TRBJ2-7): DGGITQSPKYLFRKEGQNVTLSCEQNLNHDAMYWYRQDPGQGLRLIYYSQIVNDFQKGDIAEGYSVSREKKESFPLTVTSAQKNPTAFYLCASSRDRNSYEQYFGPGTRLTVT.

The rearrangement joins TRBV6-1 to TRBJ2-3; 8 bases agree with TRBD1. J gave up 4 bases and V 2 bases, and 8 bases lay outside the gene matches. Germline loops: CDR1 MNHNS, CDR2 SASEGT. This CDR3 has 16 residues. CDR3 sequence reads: CASSELAGGKADTQYF. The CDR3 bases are TGTGCCAGCAGTGAATTAGCAGGGGGCAAGGCAGATACGCAGTATTTT.

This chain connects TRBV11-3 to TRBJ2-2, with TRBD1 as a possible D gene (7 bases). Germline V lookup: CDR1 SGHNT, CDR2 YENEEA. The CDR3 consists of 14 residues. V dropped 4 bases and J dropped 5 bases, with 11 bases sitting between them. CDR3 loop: CASSWRGQTGELFF. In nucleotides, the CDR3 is TGTGCCAGCAGCTGGAGGGGACAGACCGGGGAGCTGTTTTTT.

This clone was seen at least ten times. The CDR3 sequence: CASSPRGLHSQPQHF. Written as DNA, the CDR3 is TGTGCCAGCAGCCCTCGAGGGCTCCACAGTCAGCCCCAGCATTTT. This chain joins TRBV5-8 and TRBJ1-5; D gene uncertain. Germline CDR1 SGHTS, CDR2 YDEGEE. This CDR3 is built from 15 residues. Trimming stripped 4 bases from V and 6 bases from J, with 17 bases between.

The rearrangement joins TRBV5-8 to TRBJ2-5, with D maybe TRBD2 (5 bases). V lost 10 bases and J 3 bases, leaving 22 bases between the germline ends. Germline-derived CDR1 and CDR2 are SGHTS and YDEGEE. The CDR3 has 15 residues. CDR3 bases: TGTGCCGGCGAATTCAACGGAGGCCCAAAAGAGACCCAGTACTTC. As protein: CAGEFNGGPKETQYF.

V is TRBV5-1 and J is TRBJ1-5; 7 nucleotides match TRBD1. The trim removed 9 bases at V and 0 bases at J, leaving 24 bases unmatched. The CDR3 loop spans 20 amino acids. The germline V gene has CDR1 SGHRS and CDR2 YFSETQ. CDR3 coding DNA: TGCGCCATCACCTCGAACCCTAAAGGGACAGACGAAGATAGCAATCAGCCCCAGCATTTT. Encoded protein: CAITSNPKGTDEDSNQPQHF. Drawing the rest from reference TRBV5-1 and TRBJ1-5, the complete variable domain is KAGVTQTPRYLIKTRGQQVTLSCSPISGHRSVSWYQQTPGQGLQFLFEYFSETQRNKGNFPGRFSGRQFSNSRSEMNVSTLELGDSALYLCAITSNPKGTDEDSNQPQHFGDGTRLSIL.

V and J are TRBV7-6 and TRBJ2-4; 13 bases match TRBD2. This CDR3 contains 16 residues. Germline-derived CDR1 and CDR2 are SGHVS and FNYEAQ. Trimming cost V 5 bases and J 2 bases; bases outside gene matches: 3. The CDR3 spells CASSPGTSGTKNIQYF. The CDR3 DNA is TGTGCCAGCAGCCCGGGGACTAGCGGGACCAAAAACATTCAGTACTTC.

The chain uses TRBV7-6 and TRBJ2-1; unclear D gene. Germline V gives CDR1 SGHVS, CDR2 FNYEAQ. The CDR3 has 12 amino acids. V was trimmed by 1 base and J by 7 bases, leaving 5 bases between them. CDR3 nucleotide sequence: TGTGCCAGCAGCTTAGACGCGAATGAGCAGTTCTTC. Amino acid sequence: CASSLDANEQFF.

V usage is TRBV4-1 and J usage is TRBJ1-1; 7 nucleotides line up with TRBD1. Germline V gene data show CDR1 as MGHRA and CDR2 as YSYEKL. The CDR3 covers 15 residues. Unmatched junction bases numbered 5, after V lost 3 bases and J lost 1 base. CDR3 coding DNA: TGCGCCAGCAGCCAGGAGACAGGGAGGAACACTGAAGCTTTCTTT. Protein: CASSQETGRNTEAFF.

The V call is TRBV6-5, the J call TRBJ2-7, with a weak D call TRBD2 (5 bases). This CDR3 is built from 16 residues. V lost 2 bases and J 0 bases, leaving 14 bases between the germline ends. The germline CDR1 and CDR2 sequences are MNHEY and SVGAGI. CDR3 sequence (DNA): TGTGCCAGCAGTTACGCACTAGGTCGGAGCTCCTACGAGCAGTACTTC. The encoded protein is CASSYALGRSSYEQYF.

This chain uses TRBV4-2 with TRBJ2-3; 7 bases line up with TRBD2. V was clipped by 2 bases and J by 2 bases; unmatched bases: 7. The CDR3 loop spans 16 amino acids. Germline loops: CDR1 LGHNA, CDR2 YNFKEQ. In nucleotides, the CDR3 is TGTGCCAGCAGCCAACGTCGGCGGGAGACCACAGATACGCAGTATTTT. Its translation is CASSQRRRETTDTQYF.